The clone carrying this T cell receptor beta chain has only a few counts. Its antigen is not known. This entry is derived from a study of T cell repertoires in cytomegalovirus infection. Study background: Recently identified HLA-C-restricted CMV epitopes were used, and well-studied HLA-B-restricted CMV epitopes were used as well. The public TCR beta signatures pointed to both CMV infection and matching HLA type.

TCRdb re-analysed the reads in MiXCR, keeping a single row per CDR3 protein. The sample has about 220,000 distinct CDR3 sequences, approximately 38% seen once; the top ten hold 59%. Trimming removed 1 base from V and 7 bases from J, with 23 bases in between. The CDR3 extends over 18 amino acids. The germline V gene has CDR1 SGDLS and CDR2 YYNGEE. Findings and caveats of the study: Cumulative frequency of public TCR beta families picked out carriers of CMV plus the relevant HLA. HLA-C-restricted TCR beta clonotypes specific for CMV led the ex vivo response.

The clonotype comes from a human donor in good health (CMV status not recorded). Some clones in this sample may be carry-over from other donors' samples. The material was CD8+ T cells from cultured PBMCs, obtained from culture after CMV antigen stimulation. The V gene is TRBV9, the J gene TRBJ2-2; D is undetermined. The CDR3 DNA reads TGTGCCAGCAGCGTATCTGCCCCTCTTGGCGTGGTAGGCGGGGAGCTGTTTTTT. Translated, it gives CASSVSAPLGVVGGELFF.